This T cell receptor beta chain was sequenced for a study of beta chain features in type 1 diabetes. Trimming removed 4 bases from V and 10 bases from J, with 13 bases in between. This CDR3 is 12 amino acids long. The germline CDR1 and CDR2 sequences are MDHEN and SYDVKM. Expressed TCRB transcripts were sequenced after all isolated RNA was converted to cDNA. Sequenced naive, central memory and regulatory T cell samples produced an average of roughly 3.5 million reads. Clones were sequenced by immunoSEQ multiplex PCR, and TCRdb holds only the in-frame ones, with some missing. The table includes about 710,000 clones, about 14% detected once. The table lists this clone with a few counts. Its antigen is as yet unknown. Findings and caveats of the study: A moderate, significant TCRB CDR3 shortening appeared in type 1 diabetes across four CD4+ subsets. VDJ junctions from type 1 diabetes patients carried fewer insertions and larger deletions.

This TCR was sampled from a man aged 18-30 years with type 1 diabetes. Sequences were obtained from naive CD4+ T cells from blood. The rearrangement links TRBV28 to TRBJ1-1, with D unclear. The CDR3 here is CASSYSTLRAFF. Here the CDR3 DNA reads TGTGCCAGCAGTTACTCCACACTGCGAGCTTTCTTT.